This entry is about one T cell receptor (beta chain). Its target is not known. The data were produced by immunoSEQ multiplex PCR, yet TCRdb's version contains in-frame clones alone and is incomplete. The sample has roughly 110,000 clones; about nine tenths are singletons. The data are from a study of T cell responses to AZD1222 COVID-19 vaccine. CDR1 and CDR2 from the germline V gene are MRHNA and SNTAGT. The CDR3 contains 16 residues. The germline V and J ends were trimmed by 5 bases and 0 bases, with 14 bases remaining between them. The study, taken as a whole, reports: CD4 TCRs linked to vaccination spanned spike, dominating at 160-218 and 743-854. Among the donors, most were white British and more were female, and clonal diversity was possibly underestimated.

The source was peripheral blood, collected on day 0 of AZD1222 vaccination. The chain links TRBV6-4 to TRBJ2-1; D perhaps matches TRBD1 (6 bases). The sequence was collected from an adult in good health. The CDR3 reads CASSPTGETSYNEQFF. The CDR3 bases are TGTGCCAGCAGTCCGACAGGCGAAACCTCCTACAATGAGCAGTTCTTC.